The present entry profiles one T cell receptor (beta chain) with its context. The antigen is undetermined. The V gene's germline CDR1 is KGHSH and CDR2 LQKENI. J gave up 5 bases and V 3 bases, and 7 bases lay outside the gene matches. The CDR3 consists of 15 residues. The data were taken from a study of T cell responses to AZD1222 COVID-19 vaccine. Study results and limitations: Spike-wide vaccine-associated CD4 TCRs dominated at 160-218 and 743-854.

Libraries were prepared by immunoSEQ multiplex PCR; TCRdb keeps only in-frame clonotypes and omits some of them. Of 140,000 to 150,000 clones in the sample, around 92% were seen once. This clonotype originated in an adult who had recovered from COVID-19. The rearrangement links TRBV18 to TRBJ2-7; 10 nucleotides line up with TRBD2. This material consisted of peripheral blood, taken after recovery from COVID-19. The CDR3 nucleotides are TGTGCCAGCTCACCGACAGCGGGAGGGTCCCACGAGCAGTACTTC. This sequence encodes CASSPTAGGSHEQYF.